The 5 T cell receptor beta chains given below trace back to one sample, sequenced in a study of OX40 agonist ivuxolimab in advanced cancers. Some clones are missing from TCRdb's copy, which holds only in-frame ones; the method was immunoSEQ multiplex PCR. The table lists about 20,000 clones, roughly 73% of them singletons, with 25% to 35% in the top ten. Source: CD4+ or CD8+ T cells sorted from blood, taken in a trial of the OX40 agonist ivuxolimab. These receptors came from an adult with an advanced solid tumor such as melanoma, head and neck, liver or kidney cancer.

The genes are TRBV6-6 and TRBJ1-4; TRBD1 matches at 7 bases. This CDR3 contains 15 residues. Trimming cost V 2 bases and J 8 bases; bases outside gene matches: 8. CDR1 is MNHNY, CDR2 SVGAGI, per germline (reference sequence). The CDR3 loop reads CASSYSTGVNEKLFF. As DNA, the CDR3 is TGTGCCAGCAGTTACAGTACAGGGGTTAACGAAAAACTGTTTTTT.

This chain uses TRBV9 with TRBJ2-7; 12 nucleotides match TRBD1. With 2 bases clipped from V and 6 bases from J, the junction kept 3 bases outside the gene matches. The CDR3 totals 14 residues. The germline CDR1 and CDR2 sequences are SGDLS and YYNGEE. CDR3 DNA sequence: TGTGCCAGCAGCGTTGGGACAGGGGGCCTCGAGCAGTACTTC. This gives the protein CASSVGTGGLEQYF.

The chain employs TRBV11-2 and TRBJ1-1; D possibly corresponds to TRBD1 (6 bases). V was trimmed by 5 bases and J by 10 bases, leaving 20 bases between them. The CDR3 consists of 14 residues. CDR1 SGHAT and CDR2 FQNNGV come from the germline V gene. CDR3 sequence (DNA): TGTGCCAGCAGCCACGGGACACTCCCGCCCCCAGCTTTCTTT. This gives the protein CASSHGTLPPPAFF.

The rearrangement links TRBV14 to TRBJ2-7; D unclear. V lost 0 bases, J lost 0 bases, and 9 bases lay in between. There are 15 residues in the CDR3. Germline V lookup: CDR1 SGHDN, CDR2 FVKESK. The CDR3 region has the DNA TGTGCCAGCAGCCAAGAGTCGGGTTACTCCTACGAGCAGTACTTC. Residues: CASSQESGYSYEQYF.

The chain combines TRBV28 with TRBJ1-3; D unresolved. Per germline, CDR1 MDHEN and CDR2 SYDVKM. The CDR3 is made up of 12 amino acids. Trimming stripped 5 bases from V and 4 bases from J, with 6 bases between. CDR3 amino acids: CASSLLGNTIYF. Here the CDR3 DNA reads TGTGCCAGCAGTCTCCTCGGAAACACCATATATTTT.